This T cell receptor (beta chain) stems from a study of blood T cell repertoires in COVID-19. Original processing notes: Amplification with reference gene primers provided the estimates of nucleated cell counts. The repertoire was sequenced with immunoSEQ multiplex PCR; TCRdb's copy has only in-frame clones and lacks some. That table gives V, J and clone size, and the DNA gave D and trimming. This sample has about 370,000 clones, with around 89% found just once. Sample: PBMCs or T cells enriched from blood (not recorded which). This clonotype was obtained from a man younger than 30 who had recovered from COVID-19.

The DNA for the CDR3 is TGTGCCAGCAACATCCCCGGGATGAACACTGAAGCTTTCTTT. Protein product: CASNIPGMNTEAFF. This chain joins TRBV28 and TRBJ1-1; D is unresolved. Trimming shortened V by 7 bases and J by 0 bases, and 12 bases separated the two germline ends. The CDR3 length is 14 residues. CDR1 is MDHEN and CDR2 is SYDVKM in the germline V gene.